These 25 T cell receptor beta chains share one sample of origin, sequenced in a study of cytomegalovirus exposure and HLA in healthy donors listed by TCRdb under 2017. Receptors were amplified or captured by the immunoSEQ multiplex PCR assay. For the multiplex PCR, a mixture combining 60 forward primers for TCR Vbeta segments and 13 reverse primers for TCR Jbeta segments was used. Imported from immuneACCESS, the table was reduced by TCRdb to in-frame sequences with V and J called. These copies leave out some clones; in studies compared against another copy, an unresolved V gene accounts for under half, and the cause of the remainder is not known. The sample has 100,000 or so clones on record, 75% to 85% of them singletons. Approximately 2% of the sample goes to the ten largest clones. Sequencing was performed on PBMCs. These receptors came from a man aged 18 to 30 in good health and CMV-seronegative.

There are a few counts of this clone. The chain couples TRBV7-8 to TRBJ1-1; D unclear. CDR1 is SGHVS, CDR2 FQNEAQ, per germline. V was shortened by 2 bases and J by 0 bases, with 13 bases between the two germline ends. This CDR3 has 16 amino acids. CDR3 sequence reads: CASSLSWEGMNTEAFF. In DNA form, the CDR3 reads TGTGCCAGCAGCTTAAGCTGGGAGGGAATGAACACTGAAGCTTTCTTT.

This clone was observed a handful of times. The chain has TRBV6-5 and TRBJ1-4; 7 bases line up with TRBD1. V lost 6 bases to trimming and J lost 10 bases; unmatched junction nucleotides: 14. Germline V lookup: CDR1 MNHEY, CDR2 SVGAGI. The CDR3 runs to 15 residues. The CDR3 region has the DNA TGTGCCAGCAGCCGACAGGGAAGGGTGGCAGGAAAACTGTTTTTT. Translation: CASSRQGRVAGKLFF.

The rearrangement uses TRBV2 and TRBJ2-7, with 7 bases fitting TRBD1. The CDR3 has 14 residues. Per the germline V gene, CDR1 is SNHLY and CDR2 is FYNNEI. Trimming removed 6 bases from V and 2 bases from J; junction bases left unmatched: 7. The CDR3 DNA sequence: TGTGCCAGCAGCGTGGCAGGGGGTACCTACGAGCAGTACTTC. Its translation: CASSVAGGTYEQYF. Full variable domain (missing parts from reference TRBV2 and TRBJ2-7): EPEVTQTPSHQVTQMGQEVILRCVPISNHLYFYWYRQILGQKVEFLVSFYNNEISEKSEIFDDQFSVERPDGSNFTLKIRSTKLEDSAMYFCASSVAGGTYEQYFGPGTRLTVT.

As concerns this clone: Distinct nucleotide sequences in the sample also encode this CDR3. The rearrangement joins TRBV2 to TRBJ2-7; possibly TRBD1 for D (5 bases). This CDR3 is 12 amino acids long. V lost 4 bases and J lost 3, with 7 bases in between. Germline V gene data show CDR1 as SNHLY and CDR2 as FYNNEI. In nucleotides, the CDR3 is TGTGCCAGCAGTGTAAGGGGCTACGAGCAGTACTTC. Protein product: CASSVRGYEQYF.

This clone was picked up one time. The chain has TRBV19 and TRBJ2-5, with TRBD1 as a possible D gene (6 bases). The CDR3 extends over 15 amino acids. With 4 bases removed from V and 5 bases from J, the gap between germline ends came to 17 bases. Per germline, CDR1 LNHDA and CDR2 SQIVND (reference sequence). CDR3 sequence reads: CASSTITGLWETQYF. The CDR3 nucleotides read TGTGCCAGTAGTACTATCACAGGGCTGTGGGAGACCCAGTACTTC.

The chain combines TRBV19 with TRBJ1-2; 9 nucleotides match TRBD1. CDR1 and CDR2 (germline): LNHDA, SQIVND (reference sequence). With 5 bases clipped from V and 6 bases from J, the junction kept 4 bases outside the gene matches. The CDR3 has 13 amino acids. CDR3: CASSPTGGNGYTF. In DNA, the CDR3 is TGTGCCAGTAGTCCCACAGGGGGCAATGGCTACACCTTC.

This clone was observed a single time. J is TRBJ2-7 and V is TRBV5-6; possibly TRBD2 for D (6 bases). Germline CDR1 SGHDT, CDR2 YYEEEE. V dropped 4 bases and J dropped 2 bases, with 13 bases sitting between them. This CDR3 is built from 14 residues. CDR3 region: CASSSGGFAYEQYF. The CDR3 region has the DNA TGTGCCAGCAGCAGTGGGGGGTTCGCCTACGAGCAGTACTTC.

Only one count was recorded for this clone. The chain recombines TRBV7-9 with TRBJ2-7; D is perhaps TRBD2 (6 bases). The CDR3 runs to 14 residues. V was trimmed by 4 bases and J by 0 bases, leaving 10 bases between them. The V gene's germline CDR1 is SEHNR and CDR2 FQNEAQ (reference sequence). The CDR3: CASSSGLRSYEQYF. In DNA, the CDR3 is TGTGCCAGCAGCTCGGGACTCCGCTCCTACGAGCAGTACTTC.

This chain links TRBV5-4 with TRBJ2-3, with a tentative D call TRBD1 (6 bases). The CDR3 length is 15 residues. Trimming removed 0 bases from V and 3 bases from J, with 11 bases in between. Germline CDR1 and CDR2: SGHNT and YYREEE (reference sequence). The CDR3 sequence: CASSLDQGLTDTQYF. The DNA of the CDR3 is TGTGCCAGCAGCTTGGACCAGGGGCTGACAGATACGCAGTATTTT.

The table lists this clone with a few counts. The chain uses TRBV4-1 and TRBJ1-1, with a possible D match to TRBD1 (5 bases). Germline values: CDR1 MGHRA, CDR2 YSYEKL. The V end lost 8 bases, the J end lost 6 bases, and 19 bases lay between the germline ends. The CDR3 consists of 14 residues. The CDR3 is CASGAPWGVPEAFF. For the CDR3, the DNA is TGCGCCAGCGGGGCCCCGTGGGGGGTGCCTGAAGCTTTCTTT.

This clone was recorded a few times. V is TRBV2 and J is TRBJ2-5, with 10 bases identical to TRBD2. This CDR3 is 15 amino acids long. V lost 7 bases, J lost 5 bases, and 10 bases stayed unmatched. The germline CDR1 and CDR2 sequences are SNHLY and FYNNEI. In nucleotides, the CDR3 is TGTGCCAGCAACCTAGCGGGGGCCCCGGGGGAGACCCAGTACTTC. Amino acid sequence: CASNLAGAPGETQYF.

The rearrangement uses TRBV11-3 and TRBJ1-1; 10 bases match TRBD1. The CDR3 is made up of 14 amino acids. V shed 1 base and J 5 bases; nucleotides not matched to a gene: 1. Germline CDR1 and CDR2: SGHNT and YENEEA. This CDR3 reads CASSLGQGATEAFF. The CDR3 bases are TGTGCCAGCAGCTTAGGACAGGGGGCGACTGAAGCTTTCTTT.

A remark on this clone: One end of the junction varies from germline; a read error may be responsible. The rearrangement joins TRBV7-9 to TRBJ1-2; TRBD1 aligns across 10 bases. CDR3 size: 15 residues. Germline V gives CDR1 SEHNR, CDR2 FQNEAQ (reference sequence). The CDR3 is CSSSPGTGVPYGYTF. The CDR3 nucleotides read TGTTCCAGCAGCCCCGGGACAGGGGTACCCTATGGCTACACCTTC.

The V and J genes are TRBV5-4 and TRBJ1-2, with D unclear. The CDR3 runs 14 residues. Germline V CDR1 and CDR2: SGHNT, YYREEE (reference sequence). V gave up 0 bases and J gave up 4 bases, with 10 bases separating them. CDR3 region: CASSLGESAYGYTF. DNA of the CDR3: TGTGCCAGCAGCTTGGGGGAGAGTGCCTATGGCTACACCTTC.

This clone has a handful of counts. V is TRBV28 and J is TRBJ1-1; TRBD1 might be the D (5 bases). Per the germline V gene, CDR1 is MDHEN and CDR2 is SYDVKM. V lost 6 bases and J lost 6, with 14 bases in between. The CDR3 contains 13 residues. The CDR3 loop is CASRTPDTAEAFF. CDR3 coding DNA: TGTGCCAGCAGGACTCCGGACACGGCTGAAGCTTTCTTT.

The chain joins TRBV6-5 to TRBJ1-1; 9 nucleotides align to TRBD1. Germline V gives CDR1 MNHEY, CDR2 SVGAGI. The CDR3 sequence is 15 residues long. V dropped 5 bases and J dropped 4; count of bases not matched to a gene: 8. The CDR3 sequence is CASSQTQGAITEAFF. CDR3 nucleotides: TGTGCCAGCAGTCAGACACAGGGGGCAATCACTGAAGCTTTCTTT.

The gene calls are TRBV5-4 and TRBJ1-1; 9 bases map to TRBD1. The CDR3 extends over 14 amino acids. V lost 4 bases, J lost 4 bases, and 5 bases stayed unmatched. The germline V gene has CDR1 SGHNT and CDR2 YYREEE (reference sequence). CDR3 amino acids: CASSRDRGSTEAFF. DNA for the CDR3: TGTGCCAGCAGCCGCGACAGGGGGAGCACTGAAGCTTTCTTT.

The chain uses TRBV7-2 and TRBJ2-1, with 15 bases lining up with TRBD2. CDR1 SGHTA and CDR2 FQGNSA come from the germline V gene. The CDR3 sequence is 17 residues long. The junction had 6 bases not matched to a gene; V was cut back by 6 bases and J by 3 bases. The CDR3 region is CASRGTSGGSIYNEQFF. In DNA, the CDR3 is TGTGCCAGCAGGGGGACTAGCGGGGGGAGCATCTACAATGAGCAGTTCTTC.

This chain joins TRBV2 and TRBJ1-6; possible D gene TRBD1, 6 bases. Trimming left V 5 bases short and J 6 bases short, with 14 bases between. The germline gives CDR1 SNHLY, CDR2 FYNNEI. The CDR3 has 15 residues. CDR3 nucleotides: TGTGCCAGCAGTCTTGGGGGGGCGGCTAATTCACCCCTCCACTTT. Translated, it gives CASSLGGAANSPLHF.

The chain couples TRBV6-1 to TRBJ2-7, with D hard to call. Trimming cost V 6 bases and J 5 bases, with 14 bases left between them. Looked up from germline, CDR1 is MNHNS and CDR2 is SASEGT. CDR3 size: 13 residues. The CDR3 sequence: CASRWSQLDEQYF. CDR3 nucleotide sequence: TGTGCCAGCAGATGGAGTCAGCTTGACGAGCAGTACTTC.

V usage is TRBV7-9 and J usage is TRBJ2-1, with 8 positions matching TRBD1. The V segment lost 5 bases and the J segment 9 bases; nucleotides outside the gene matches: 9. CDR3 length: 14 amino acids. Germline lookup yields CDR1 SEHNR and CDR2 FQNEAQ (reference sequence). The CDR3 spells CASSPPGQGTEQFF. CDR3 nucleotides: TGTGCCAGCAGCCCCCCCGGACAGGGCACTGAGCAGTTCTTC.

The chain carries TRBV19 and TRBJ1-1, with D possibly TRBD1 on 5 matching bases. Trimming cost V 8 bases and J 0 bases, with 16 bases left between them. Germline V gene lookup returns CDR1 LNHDA and CDR2 SQIVND (reference sequence). There are 15 residues in the CDR3. The CDR3 here is CASRPGPWMNTEAFF. The CDR3 bases are TGTGCCAGTCGGCCAGGGCCATGGATGAACACTGAAGCTTTCTTT.

This clone showed up just once. This rearrangement joins TRBV7-6 to TRBJ2-7; TRBD2 might be the D (6 bases). The CDR3 has 15 amino acids. Trimming took off 5 bases at V and 3 bases at J, with 17 bases between the two ends. Germline loops: CDR1 SGHVS, CDR2 FNYEAQ. In DNA form, the CDR3 reads TGTGCCAGCAGCCAGATAATGGCGGGGAGCTACGAGCAGTACTTC. Protein sequence: CASSQIMAGSYEQYF.

V usage is TRBV6-1 and J usage is TRBJ1-5, with D perhaps matching TRBD1 (6 bases). The CDR3 contains 13 residues. The V gene lost 5 bases and the J gene lost 9 bases, with 14 bases spanning the gap. The germline CDR1 and CDR2 sequences are MNHNS and SASEGT. CDR3 in amino acids: CASSTGSLSPQHF. As DNA, the CDR3 is TGTGCCAGCAGTACAGGGTCCCTATCGCCCCAGCATTTT.

The rearrangement uses TRBV4-2 and TRBJ1-2; D is uncertain. The germline V gene has CDR1 LGHNA and CDR2 YNFKEQ. Trimming shortened V by 6 bases and J by 8 bases, and 16 bases separated the two germline ends. This CDR3 is 13 amino acids long. The CDR3 DNA reads as TGTGCCAGCAGAGCGGAGGACCCGCGGGGCTACACCTTC. Amino acids: CASRAEDPRGYTF.